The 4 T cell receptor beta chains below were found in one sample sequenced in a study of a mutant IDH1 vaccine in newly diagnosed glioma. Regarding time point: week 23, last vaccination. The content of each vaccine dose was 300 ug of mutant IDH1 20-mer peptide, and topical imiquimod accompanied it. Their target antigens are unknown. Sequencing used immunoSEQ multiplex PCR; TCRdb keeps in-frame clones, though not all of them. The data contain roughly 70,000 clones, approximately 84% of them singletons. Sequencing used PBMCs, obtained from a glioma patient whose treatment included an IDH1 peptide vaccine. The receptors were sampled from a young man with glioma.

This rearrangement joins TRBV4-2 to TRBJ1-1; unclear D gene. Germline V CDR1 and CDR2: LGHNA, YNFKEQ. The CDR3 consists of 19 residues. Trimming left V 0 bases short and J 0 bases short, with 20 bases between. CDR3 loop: CASSQDRRNWIGLNTEAFF. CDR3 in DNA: TGTGCCAGCAGCCAAGATCGCAGGAATTGGATCGGGCTGAACACTGAAGCTTTCTTT.

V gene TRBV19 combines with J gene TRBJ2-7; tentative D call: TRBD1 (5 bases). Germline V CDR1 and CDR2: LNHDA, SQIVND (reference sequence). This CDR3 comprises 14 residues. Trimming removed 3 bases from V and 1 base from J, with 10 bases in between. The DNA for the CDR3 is TGTGCCAGTAGTATCGGCAGGGTTTCCTACGAGCAGTACTTC. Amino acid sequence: CASSIGRVSYEQYF.

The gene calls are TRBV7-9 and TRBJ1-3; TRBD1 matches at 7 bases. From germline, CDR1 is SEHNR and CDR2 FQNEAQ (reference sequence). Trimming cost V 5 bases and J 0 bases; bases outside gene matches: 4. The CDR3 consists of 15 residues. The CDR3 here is CASSTWDSSGNTIYF. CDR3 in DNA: TGTGCCAGCAGCACCTGGGACAGCTCTGGAAACACCATATATTTT.

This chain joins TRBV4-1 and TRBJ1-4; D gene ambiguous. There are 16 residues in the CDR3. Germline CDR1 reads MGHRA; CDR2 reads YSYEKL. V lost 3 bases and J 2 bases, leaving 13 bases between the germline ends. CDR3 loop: CASSQASDGTNEKLFF. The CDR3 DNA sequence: TGCGCCAGCAGCCAGGCCTCGGACGGTACTAATGAAAAACTGTTTTTT.